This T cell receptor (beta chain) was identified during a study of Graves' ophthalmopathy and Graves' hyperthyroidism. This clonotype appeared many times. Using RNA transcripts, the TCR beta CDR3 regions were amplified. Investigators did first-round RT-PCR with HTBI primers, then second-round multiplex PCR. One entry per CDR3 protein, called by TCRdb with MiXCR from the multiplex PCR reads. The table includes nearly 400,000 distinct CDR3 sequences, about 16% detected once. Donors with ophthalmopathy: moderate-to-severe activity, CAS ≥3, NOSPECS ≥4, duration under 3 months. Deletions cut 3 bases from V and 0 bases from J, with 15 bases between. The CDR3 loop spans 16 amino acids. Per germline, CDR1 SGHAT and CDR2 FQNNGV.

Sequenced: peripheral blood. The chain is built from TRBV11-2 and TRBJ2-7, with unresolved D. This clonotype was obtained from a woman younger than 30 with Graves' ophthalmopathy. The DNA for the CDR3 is TGTGCCAGCAGCTTGTTGCCCGCATCCTCCTCCTACGAGCAGTACTTC. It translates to CASSLLPASSSYEQYF. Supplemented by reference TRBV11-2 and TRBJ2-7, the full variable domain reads EAGVAQSPRYKIIEKRQSVAFWCNPISGHATLYWYQQILGQGPKLLIQFQNNGVVDDSQLPKDRFSAERLKGVDSTLKIQPAKLEDSAVYLCASSLLPASSSYEQYFGPGTRLTVT.